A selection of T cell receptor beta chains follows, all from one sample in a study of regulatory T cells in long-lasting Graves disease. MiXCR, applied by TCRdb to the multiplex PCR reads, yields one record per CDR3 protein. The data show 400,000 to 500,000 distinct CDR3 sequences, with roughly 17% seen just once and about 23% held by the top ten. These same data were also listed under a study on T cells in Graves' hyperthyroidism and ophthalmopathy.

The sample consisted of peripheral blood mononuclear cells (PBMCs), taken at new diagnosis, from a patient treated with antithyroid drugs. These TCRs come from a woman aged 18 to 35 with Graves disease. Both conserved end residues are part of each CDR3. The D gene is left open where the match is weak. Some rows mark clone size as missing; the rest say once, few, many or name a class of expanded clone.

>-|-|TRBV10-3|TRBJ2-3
TGTGCCATCAGTTCGACAGGACAAGATACGCAGTATTTT
CAISSTGQDTQYF
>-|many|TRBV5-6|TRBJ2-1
TGTGCCAGCAGTTCCGGGACGGTGAGTTACAATGAGCAGTTCTTC
CASSSGTVSYNEQFF
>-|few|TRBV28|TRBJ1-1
TGTGCCAGCATATCCGGGGTAGGTACCCCGAACACTGAAGCTTTCTTT
CASISGVGTPNTEAFF
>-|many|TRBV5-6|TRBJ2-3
TGTGCCAGCAGCTTGGGCAGGGGCACAGATACGCAGTATTTT
CASSLGRGTDTQYF
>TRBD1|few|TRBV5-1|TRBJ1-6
TGCGCCAGCAGCTTGGAGCAGGGGGTAAATTCACCCCTCCACTTT
CASSLEQGVNSPLHF
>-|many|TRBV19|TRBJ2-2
TGTGCCAGTATCCAGACCAGAGGGGGAACGAACACCGGGGAGCTGTTTTTT
CASIQTRGGTNTGELFF
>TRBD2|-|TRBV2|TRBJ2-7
TGTGCCAGCAGTGAGGGACGGGGGGCCTACGAGCAGTACTTC
CASSEGRGAYEQYF
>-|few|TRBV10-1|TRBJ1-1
TGCGCCATCCCGGACACCTTGAACACTGAAGCTTTCTTT
CAIPDTLNTEAFF
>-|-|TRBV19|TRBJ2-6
TGTGCCAGTAGTATTAATGACGGAGTGGGACTCCGCTCTGGGGCCAACGTCCTGACTTTC
CASSINDGVGLRSGANVLTF
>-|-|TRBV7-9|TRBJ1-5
TGTGCCAGCAGCTCACCCCTGAGCGGCCGCTGGCATTTT
CASSSPLSGRWHF
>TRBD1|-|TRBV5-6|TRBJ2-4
TGTGCCAGCAGCTTGATTCTCGGGACAGTGAAAAACATTCAGTACTTC
CASSLILGTVKNIQYF
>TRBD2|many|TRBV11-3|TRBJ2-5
TGTGCCAGCAGCTCGATAGCGGGGAGCCAAGAGACCCAGTACTTC
CASSSIAGSQETQYF
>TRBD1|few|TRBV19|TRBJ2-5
TGTGCCAGTAGTATAGCCGGGGACAGCGGAGAGACCCAGTACTTC
CASSIAGDSGETQYF
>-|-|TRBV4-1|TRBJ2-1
TGCGCCAGCAGCCAAATAGGGAGCTCCTACAATGAGCAGTTCTTC
CASSQIGSSYNEQFF
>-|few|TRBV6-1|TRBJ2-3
TGTGCCAGCAGTGAAGCGCTCCGGGGTACGCAGTATTTT
CASSEALRGTQYF
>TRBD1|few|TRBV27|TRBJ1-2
TGTGCCAGCAGACACTACAGGGGGCTAGACTATGGCTACACCTTC
CASRHYRGLDYGYTF
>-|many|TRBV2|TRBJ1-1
TGTGCCAGCAGGATTATGAACACTGAAGCTTTCTTT
CASRIMNTEAFF
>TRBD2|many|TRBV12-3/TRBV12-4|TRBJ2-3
TGTGCCAGCACCATGAGCGGGAGGGCCATTCATACGCAGTATTTT
CASTMSGRAIHTQYF
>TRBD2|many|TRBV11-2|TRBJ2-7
TGTGCCAGCAGTCAATCGGCGGGAGAAGGGTACGAGCAGTACTTC
CASSQSAGEGYEQYF
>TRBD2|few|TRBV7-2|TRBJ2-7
TGTGCCAGCAGCCCGCGAGCGGGAGGTTCCTCCTACGAGCAGTACTTC
CASSPRAGGSSYEQYF
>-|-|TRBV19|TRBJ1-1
TGTGCCAGTAGTATAGCTAGGAACACTGAAGCTTTCTTT
CASSIARNTEAFF
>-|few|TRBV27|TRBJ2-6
TGTGCCAGCAGCTTGTCTCCGGGGTCTGTTATAAGGGCCAACGTCCTGACTTTC
CASSLSPGSVIRANVLTF
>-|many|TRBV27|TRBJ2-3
TGTGCCAGCAGTACCATGGAAACAGATACGCAGTATTTT
CASSTMETDTQYF
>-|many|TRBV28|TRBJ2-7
TGTGCCAGCAGTTCCCTCCCAACCTACGAGCAGTACTTC
CASSSLPTYEQYF
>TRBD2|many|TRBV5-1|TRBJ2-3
TGCGCCAGCAGCTTCCGGGAGGGGACCACAGATACGCAGTATTTT
CASSFREGTTDTQYF
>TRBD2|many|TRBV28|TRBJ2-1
TGTGCCAGCAGTTTATTGAAGGGCGGGAGGAAAAGGAATGAGCAGTTCTTC
CASSLLKGGRKRNEQFF
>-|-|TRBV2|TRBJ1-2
TGTGCCAGCAGTGATCCGGGGCGCTATGGCTACACCTTC
CASSDPGRYGYTF
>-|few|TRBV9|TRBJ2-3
TGTGCCAGCAGCTCAGTTGCGGATACGCAGTATTTT
CASSSVADTQYF
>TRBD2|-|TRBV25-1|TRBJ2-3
TGTGCCAGCAGGGCTAGCGGGAGGGGCACAGATACGCAGTATTTT
CASRASGRGTDTQYF
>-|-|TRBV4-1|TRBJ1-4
TGCGCCAGCAGCCAAGATAGTACGGGCAGCCGGCCTGAAAAACTGTTTTTT
CASSQDSTGSRPEKLFF
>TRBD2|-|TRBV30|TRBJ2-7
TGTGCCTGGAGTCGTAGCGGGGGTTACGAGCAGTACTTC
CAWSRSGGYEQYF
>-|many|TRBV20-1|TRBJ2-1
TGCAGTGCTAGAGGCAGGACTGCAGTAGTGCAGTTCTTC
CSARGRTAVVQFF